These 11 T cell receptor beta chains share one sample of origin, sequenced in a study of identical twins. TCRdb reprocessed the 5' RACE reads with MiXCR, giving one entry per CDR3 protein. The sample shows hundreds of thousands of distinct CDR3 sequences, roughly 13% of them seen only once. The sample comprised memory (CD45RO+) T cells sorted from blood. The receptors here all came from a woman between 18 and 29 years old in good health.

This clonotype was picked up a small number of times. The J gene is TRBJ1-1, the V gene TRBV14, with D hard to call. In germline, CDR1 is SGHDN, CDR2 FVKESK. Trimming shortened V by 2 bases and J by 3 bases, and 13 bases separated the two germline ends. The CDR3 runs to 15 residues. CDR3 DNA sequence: TGTGCCAGCAGCCAATCGACGGCGGAGGACACTGAAGCTTTCTTT. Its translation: CASSQSTAEDTEAFF.

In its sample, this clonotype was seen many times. CDR3 DNA sequence: TGCAGCGCCGGGGGGACAGGGGGGATCACAGATACGCAGTATTTT. Its protein is CSAGGTGGITDTQYF. This chain uses TRBV29-1 with TRBJ2-3; 11 bases are shared with TRBD1. The CDR3 totals 15 residues. Germline V gene sequence: CDR1 SQVTM, CDR2 ANQGSEA. V shed 7 bases, J shed 2 bases, and the junction held 8 bases outside the gene matches.

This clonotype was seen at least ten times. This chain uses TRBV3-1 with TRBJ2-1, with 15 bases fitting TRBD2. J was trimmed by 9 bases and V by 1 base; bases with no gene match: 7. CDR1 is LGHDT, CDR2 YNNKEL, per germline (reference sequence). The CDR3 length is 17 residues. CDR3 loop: CASSQGTSGGARGEQFF. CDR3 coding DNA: TGTGCCAGCAGCCAAGGGACTAGCGGGGGGGCCCGGGGTGAGCAGTTCTTC.

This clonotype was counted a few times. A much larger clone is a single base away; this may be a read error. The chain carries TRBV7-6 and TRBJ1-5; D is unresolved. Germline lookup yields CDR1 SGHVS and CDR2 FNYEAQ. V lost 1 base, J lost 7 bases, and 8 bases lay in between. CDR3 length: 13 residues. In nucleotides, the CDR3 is TGTGCCAGCAGCTTAGAGGAGGGCCAGCCCCAGCATTTT. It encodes CASSLEEGQPQHF.

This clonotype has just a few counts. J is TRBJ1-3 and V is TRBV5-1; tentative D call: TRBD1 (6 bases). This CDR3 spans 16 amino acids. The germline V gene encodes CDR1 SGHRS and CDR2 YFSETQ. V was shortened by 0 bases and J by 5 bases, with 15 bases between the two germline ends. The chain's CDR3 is CASSLGDTGGRNTIYF. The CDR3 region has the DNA TGCGCCAGCAGCTTGGGGGACACAGGCGGGAGAAACACCATATATTTT.

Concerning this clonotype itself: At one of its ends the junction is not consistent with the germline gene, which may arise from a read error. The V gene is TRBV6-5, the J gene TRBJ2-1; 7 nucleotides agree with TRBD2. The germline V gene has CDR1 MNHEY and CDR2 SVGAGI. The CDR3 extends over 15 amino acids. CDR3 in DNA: TGTGCCAGCAGCTACTTATCTAGCGGTTACAATGAGCAGTTCTTC. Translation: CASSYLSSGYNEQFF.

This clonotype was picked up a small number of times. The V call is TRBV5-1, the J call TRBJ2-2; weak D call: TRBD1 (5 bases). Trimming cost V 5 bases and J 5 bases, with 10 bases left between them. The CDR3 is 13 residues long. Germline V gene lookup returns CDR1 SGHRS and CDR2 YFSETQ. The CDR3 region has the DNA TGCGCCAGCAGGACAGATCATACCGGGGAGCTGTTTTTT. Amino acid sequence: CASRTDHTGELFF.

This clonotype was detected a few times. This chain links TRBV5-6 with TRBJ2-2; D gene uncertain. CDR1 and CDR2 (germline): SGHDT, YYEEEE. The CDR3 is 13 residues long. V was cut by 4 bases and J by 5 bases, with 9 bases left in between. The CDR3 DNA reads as TGTGCCAGCAGCCCCCTTGGTACCGGGGAGCTGTTTTTT. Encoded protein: CASSPLGTGELFF.

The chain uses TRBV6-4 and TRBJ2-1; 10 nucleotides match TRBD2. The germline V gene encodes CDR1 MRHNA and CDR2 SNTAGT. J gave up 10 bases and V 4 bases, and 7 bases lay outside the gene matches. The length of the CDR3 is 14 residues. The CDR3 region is CASSASGGAQEQFF. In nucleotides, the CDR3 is TGTGCCAGCAGTGCCAGCGGGGGGGCCCAAGAGCAGTTCTTC.

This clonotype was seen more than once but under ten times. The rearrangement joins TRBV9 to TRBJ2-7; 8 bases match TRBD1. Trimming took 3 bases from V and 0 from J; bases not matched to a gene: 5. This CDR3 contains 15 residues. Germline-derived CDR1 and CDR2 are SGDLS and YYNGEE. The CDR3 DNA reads TGTGCCAGCAGCGAGGGGACAGGCCACTCCTACGAGCAGTACTTC. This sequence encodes CASSEGTGHSYEQYF. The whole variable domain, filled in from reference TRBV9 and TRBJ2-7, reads DSGVTQTPKHLITATGQRVTLRCSPRSGDLSVYWYQQSLDQGLQFLIQYYNGEERAKGNILERFSAQQFPDLHSELNLSSLELGDSALYFCASSEGTGHSYEQYFGPGTRLTVT.

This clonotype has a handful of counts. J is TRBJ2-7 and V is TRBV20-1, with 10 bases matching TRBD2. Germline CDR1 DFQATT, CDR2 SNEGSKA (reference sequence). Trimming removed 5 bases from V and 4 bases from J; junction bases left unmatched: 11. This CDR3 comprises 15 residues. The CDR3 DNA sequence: TGCAGTGCTCGCCCGGAGAGCGGGGGGGCGTACGAGCAGTACTTC. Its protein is CSARPESGGAYEQYF.